The 18 T cell receptor beta chains below come from one sample, sequenced in a study of T-cell memory formation after mild COVID-19. Via MiXCR, TCRdb re-called the 5' RACE reads, giving one row per CDR3 protein. This table holds approximately 500,000 distinct CDR3 sequences, 25% found once. Sequenced input: PBMCs or a T cell subset sorted from them (not recorded which). Receptors originate from an adult woman who had mild COVID-19 (a few samples of this study predate the infection). Cell type and time point are not known.

J is TRBJ1-2 and V is TRBV19; D remains unclear. CDR1 is LNHDA, CDR2 SQIVND, per germline (reference sequence). This CDR3 is 14 amino acids long. V was shortened by 6 bases and J by 4 bases, with 15 bases between the two germline ends. The CDR3 sequence is CASRGELLSYGYTF. The CDR3 bases are TGTGCCAGTAGGGGTGAACTGTTATCCTATGGCTACACCTTC.

V gene TRBV5-1 combines with J gene TRBJ2-1; possible D gene TRBD1, 6 bases. Germline V lookup: CDR1 SGHRS, CDR2 YFSETQ. This CDR3 has 15 residues. Trimming pared 2 bases from V and 0 bases from J, leaving 9 bases between. Here the CDR3 DNA reads TGCGCCAGCAGCTTCGGACAGTTCTCCTACAATGAGCAGTTCTTC. Translation gives CASSFGQFSYNEQFF.

This chain connects TRBV20-1 to TRBJ2-3; D possibly corresponds to TRBD2 (5 bases). V shed 1 base and J shed 3 bases, with 14 bases lying between them. The length of the CDR3 is 15 residues. Germline values: CDR1 DFQATT, CDR2 SNEGSKA (reference sequence). The CDR3 DNA reads TGCAGTGCTAGAGTGTCCCTCCGAGGGACAGATACGCAGTATTTT. It translates to CSARVSLRGTDTQYF.

V gene TRBV7-8 combines with J gene TRBJ2-1; 7 nucleotides match TRBD2. In germline, CDR1 is SGHVS, CDR2 FQNEAQ. This CDR3 is built from 13 residues. The V and J ends lost 1 base and 9 bases, in that order; junction bases with no gene match: 3. CDR3 DNA sequence: TGTGCCAGCAGCTTAGGGGAGGGGTTTGAGCAGTTCTTC. Translated, it gives CASSLGEGFEQFF.

The J gene is TRBJ2-1, the V gene TRBV6-5; D unresolved. Germline V gene lookup returns CDR1 MNHEY and CDR2 SVGAGI. Trimming cost V 0 bases and J 4 bases, with 7 bases left between them. This CDR3 contains 14 residues. CDR3 protein: CASSYSGFYNEQFF. CDR3 DNA sequence: TGTGCCAGCAGTTACTCCGGCTTTTACAATGAGCAGTTCTTC.

V is TRBV10-3 and J is TRBJ2-7; D gene ambiguous. This CDR3 is 14 amino acids long. Trimming removed 0 bases at V and 2 bases at J, with 8 bases between. Germline CDR1 ENHRY, CDR2 SYGVKD. The DNA of the CDR3 is TGTGCCATCAGTGAGTCGGGTACAACCTACGAGCAGTACTTC. Translating gives CAISESGTTYEQYF.

There are a few counts of this clonotype. The J gene is TRBJ2-3, the V gene TRBV27; D remains ambiguous. V lost 4 bases and J 6 bases, leaving 11 bases between the germline ends. The germline CDR1 and CDR2 sequences are MNHEY and SMNVEV (reference sequence). This CDR3 comprises 13 residues. CDR3 region: CASSSLGRDTQYF. The DNA for the CDR3 is TGTGCCAGCAGTTCCCTCGGAAGGGATACGCAGTATTTT.

CDR3 loop: CASSQALGGQNTEAFF. Here the CDR3 DNA reads TGCGCCAGCAGCCAAGCATTGGGGGGCCAGAACACTGAAGCTTTCTTT. J is TRBJ1-1 and V is TRBV4-1; possible D gene TRBD1, 6 bases. Trimming took off 1 base at V and 1 base at J, with 13 bases between the two ends. The CDR3 totals 16 residues. CDR1 and CDR2 from the germline V gene are MGHRA and YSYEKL.

This clonotype was recorded a few times. The V gene is TRBV24-1, the J gene TRBJ2-5, with 9 bases lining up with TRBD1. The CDR3 has 13 residues. The trim removed 7 bases at V and 6 bases at J, leaving 5 bases unmatched. Germline V gives CDR1 KGHDR, CDR2 SFDVKD. This CDR3 is CATSTGGLKTQYF. CDR3 nucleotide sequence: TGTGCCACCAGCACAGGGGGCTTGAAGACCCAGTACTTC.

V is TRBV4-2 and J is TRBJ2-1, with TRBD2 matching 10 bases. This CDR3 comprises 15 residues. The germline V gene has CDR1 LGHNA and CDR2 YNFKEQ. V lost 4 bases and J lost 6; bases outside the gene matches: 6. Here the CDR3 DNA reads TGTGCCAGCAGCCCGGTTGCTAGCGGGAGCAATGAGCAGTTCTTC. Protein sequence: CASSPVASGSNEQFF.

The chain joins TRBV5-1 to TRBJ2-1; 11 bases map to TRBD2. Germline V gene sequence: CDR1 SGHRS, CDR2 YFSETQ. This CDR3 has 16 residues. J gave up 7 bases and V 4 bases, and 10 bases lay outside the gene matches. CDR3 amino acids: CASSPTSGKDWNEQFF. The CDR3, as DNA: TGCGCCAGCAGCCCGACTAGCGGGAAGGATTGGAATGAGCAGTTCTTC.

The chain has TRBV15 and TRBJ2-2; maybe TRBD2 (6 bases). Germline loops: CDR1 LNHNV, CDR2 YYDKDF (reference sequence). There are 17 residues in the CDR3. V was pared by 0 bases and J by 2 bases, with 13 bases between. DNA for the CDR3: TGTGCCACCAGCAGAGATCCCAGCGGGCTAAACACCGGGGAGCTGTTTTTT. It codes for CATSRDPSGLNTGELFF.

The V call is TRBV5-4, the J call TRBJ2-1; tentatively, D is TRBD2 (5 bases). The CDR3 runs to 15 residues. V lost 7 bases, J lost 1 base, and 15 bases lay in between. The germline CDR1 and CDR2 sequences are SGHNT and YYREEE (reference sequence). CDR3 loop: CASSVGLRSYNEQFF. CDR3 bases: TGTGCCAGCTCCGTCGGACTGCGGTCCTACAATGAGCAGTTCTTC.

A few counts support this clonotype. The chain combines TRBV11-2 with TRBJ2-7, with 8 nucleotides matching TRBD1. V lost 2 bases to trimming and J lost 5 bases; unmatched junction nucleotides: 8. In germline, CDR1 is SGHAT, CDR2 FQNNGV. The CDR3 is 15 residues long. The CDR3 protein is CASSLWPPDRDEQYF. The DNA for the CDR3 is TGTGCCAGCAGCTTATGGCCGCCGGACAGGGACGAGCAGTACTTC.

The chain couples TRBV6-5 to TRBJ1-1, with 8 positions matching TRBD1. Looked up from germline, CDR1 is MNHEY and CDR2 is SVGAGI. J was trimmed by 1 base and V by 5 bases; bases with no gene match: 3. The CDR3 totals 14 residues. The CDR3 is CASSGGTGNTEAFF. CDR3 coding DNA: TGTGCCAGCAGTGGCGGGACAGGGAACACTGAAGCTTTCTTT.

The chain uses TRBV12-3 or TRBV12-4 and TRBJ1-1; possibly TRBD1 for D (5 bases). The V end lost 5 bases, the J end lost 4 bases, and 11 bases lay between the germline ends. The CDR3 has 13 residues. The CDR3: CASSRGRTTEAFF. CDR3 sequence (DNA): TGTGCCAGCAGTCGGGGACGGACCACTGAAGCTTTCTTT.

This chain joins TRBV30 and TRBJ1-1; 10 bases fit TRBD1. After removal of 3 bases from V and 7 bases from J, the junction contained 11 bases not matched to a gene. Looked up from germline, CDR1 is GTSNPN and CDR2 is SVGIG (reference sequence). The CDR3 loop spans 15 amino acids. The CDR3 loop reads CAWRFLDRGEGEAFF. CDR3 DNA: TGTGCCTGGAGATTCCTGGACAGGGGGGAGGGTGAAGCTTTCTTT.

V gene TRBV18 combines with J gene TRBJ1-4; D possibly corresponds to TRBD1 (5 bases). The CDR3 consists of 15 residues. Per the germline V gene, CDR1 is KGHSH and CDR2 is LQKENI. The V end was cut by 6 bases, the J end by 12 bases, with 23 bases between. CDR3 amino acids: CASSQPSGDSRQLFF. In nucleotides, the CDR3 is TGTGCCAGCTCGCAACCGTCGGGGGATAGTAGGCAACTGTTTTTT.